This T cell receptor beta chain emerged from a study of T cell repertoires in cytomegalovirus infection. Findings and caveats of the study: Clonotype analysis showed dominance of the ex vivo response by HLA-C-restricted CMV-specific TCR beta clonotypes.

Each CDR3 protein gets one entry after TCRdb re-called the reads with MiXCR. Counted here are about 140,000 distinct CDR3 sequences, roughly 6% occurring once; the ten biggest clones make up under 20%. Germline-derived CDR1 and CDR2 are SGHVS and FQNEAQ. Losses at the gene ends were 1 base for V and 6 bases for J; bases not matched to a gene: 6. This CDR3 comprises 17 residues. This clonotype was seen many times. Antigen unknown. Sequencing was done on a sample of PBMCs. The V and J genes are TRBV7-8 and TRBJ2-3, with 14 bases aligning to TRBD2. The receptor was derived from a human donor in good health (CMV status not recorded). Some clones in this sample may be carry-over from other donors' samples. CDR3 sequence: CASSLGRLAGGLDTQYF. In DNA, the CDR3 is TGTGCCAGCAGCTTAGGGAGACTAGCGGGGGGGCTGGATACGCAGTATTTT.